The next 10 T cell receptor beta chains were all read from a single sample in a study of T cell responses to AZD1222 COVID-19 vaccine. The repertoire was sequenced with immunoSEQ multiplex PCR; TCRdb's copy has only in-frame clones and lacks some. The sample records about 75,000 clones, about nine tenths being singletons. The sample was peripheral blood, taken 28 days after the second AZD1222 dose. These receptors were taken from an adult who received the AZD1222 COVID-19 vaccine.

This sequence joins TRBV15 and TRBJ1-1; D remains ambiguous. Germline CDR1 is LNHNV and CDR2 is YYDKDF (reference sequence). The CDR3 has 13 amino acids. The V end was cut by 1 base, the J end by 1 base, with 4 bases between. CDR3 in DNA: TGTGCCACCAGCAGAGGGTGGAACACTGAAGCTTTCTTT. Amino acid sequence: CATSRGWNTEAFF.

This clone was seen more than once but under ten times. The chain joins TRBV6-4 to TRBJ1-1; TRBD1 matches at 8 bases. CDR1 and CDR2 (germline): MRHNA, SNTAGT. CDR3 length: 16 residues. With V trimmed by 3 bases and J by 5 bases, 11 bases remained unmatched. Written as DNA, the CDR3 is TGTGCCAGCAGTGATAAGGTTCCAGGGGGCATAACTGAAGCTTTCTTT. This codes for CASSDKVPGGITEAFF.

This clone was counted only a few times. The rearrangement joins TRBV6-1 to TRBJ1-5; 8 nucleotides agree with TRBD1. V dropped 3 bases and J dropped 4; count of bases not matched to a gene: 2. Germline V gene data show CDR1 as MNHNS and CDR2 as SASEGT. The CDR3 extends over 14 amino acids. The CDR3 loop reads CASSETGENQPQHF. The DNA of the CDR3 is TGTGCCAGCAGTGAGACAGGGGAGAATCAGCCCCAGCATTTT.

This clone was seen just once. The chain has TRBV15 and TRBJ2-7; maybe TRBD1 (6 bases). V lost 0 bases, J lost 6 bases, and 18 bases lay in between. CDR1 is LNHNV, CDR2 YYDKDF, per germline (reference sequence). The CDR3 contains 16 residues. The CDR3 loop reads CATSRDLGGSGGEQYF. In DNA form, the CDR3 reads TGTGCCACCAGCAGAGATCTAGGGGGTTCAGGTGGCGAGCAGTACTTC.

The table lists this clone with a few counts. This chain uses TRBV30 with TRBJ1-1, with D unclear. Looked up from germline, CDR1 is GTSNPN and CDR2 is SVGIG (reference sequence). The CDR3 has 11 residues. The germline V and J ends were trimmed by 2 bases and 7 bases, with 8 bases remaining between them. The CDR3, as DNA: TGTGCCTGGAGTCCCGGCCGTGAAGCTTTCTTT. It yields the protein CAWSPGREAFF. The variable domain in full, completed from reference TRBV30 and TRBJ1-1, reads SQTIHQWPATLVQPVGSPLSLECTVEGTSNPNLYWYRQAAGRGLQLLFYSVGIGQISSEVPQNLSASRPQDRQFILSSKKLLLSDSGFYLCAWSPGREAFFGQGTRLTVV.

The gene calls are TRBV5-8 and TRBJ2-5; D uncertain. Germline loops: CDR1 SGHTS, CDR2 YDEGEE. V was trimmed by 2 bases and J by 2 bases, leaving 4 bases between them. The CDR3 has 12 residues. CDR3 in amino acids: CASSLTQETQYF. DNA for the CDR3: TGTGCCAGCAGCTTAACACAAGAGACCCAGTACTTC.

The chain couples TRBV6-5 to TRBJ1-1, with 7 nucleotides matching TRBD1. The germline V gene encodes CDR1 MNHEY and CDR2 SVGAGI. After removal of 6 bases from V and 5 bases from J, the junction contained 9 bases not matched to a gene. The CDR3 totals 14 residues. This chain's CDR3 is CASRERQGSTEAFF. CDR3 DNA sequence: TGTGCCAGCAGAGAGAGACAGGGTAGTACTGAAGCTTTCTTT.

The V call is TRBV19, the J call TRBJ2-7, with 7 bases identical to TRBD1. Trimming at V came to 10 bases and at J to 0 bases, leaving 9 bases not matched to a gene. The germline gives CDR1 LNHDA, CDR2 SQIVND (reference sequence). The CDR3 is made up of 14 amino acids. The CDR3: CATNRGPFSYEQYF. The CDR3 DNA reads TGTGCCACGAACAGGGGCCCCTTCTCCTACGAGCAGTACTTC.

The J gene is TRBJ1-2, the V gene TRBV6-5; 9 bases are a match to TRBD1. Germline CDR1 MNHEY, CDR2 SVGAGI. This CDR3 region has 15 residues. Trimming took 8 bases from V and 6 from J; bases not matched to a gene: 13. As DNA, the CDR3 is TGTGCCAGCTTACCGTGGGGGGACAGGGAGGATGGCTACACCTTC. Encoded protein: CASLPWGDREDGYTF.

The chain recombines TRBV4-3 with TRBJ1-1; possibly TRBD1 for D (6 bases). The CDR3 extends over 15 amino acids. From germline, CDR1 is LGHNA and CDR2 YSLEER. Trimming pared 3 bases from V and 0 bases from J, leaving 11 bases between. The DNA of the CDR3 is TGCGCCAGCAGCCAGGGACATAGCATGAACACTGAAGCTTTCTTT. Residues: CASSQGHSMNTEAFF.